These T cell receptor beta chains were read from a single sample in a study of blood T cell repertoires in COVID-19. Profiling relied on immunoSEQ multiplex PCR, and the TCRdb table lists in-frame clones only, not all of them. The sample lists 150,000 to 200,000 clones; 65% to 80% were seen once. The source material was peripheral blood. The receptors come from a man aged 50-60 years who had recovered from COVID-19. Each CDR3 is given with its conserved first and last residue. A D gene is named only where the DNA matches it firmly. Size tells how often a clone was seen (once, few, many) or the class of an expanded clone, and some rows leave it out.

J gene | V gene | clone size | D gene | CDR3 DNA | CDR3 protein
TRBJ2-5 | TRBV7-9 | NA | TRBD1 | TGTGCCAGCAGCTTGTTCGGTGTGGGACAGCAAGAGACCCAGTACTTC | CASSLFGVGQQETQYF
TRBJ2-1 | TRBV5-1 | NA | NA | TGCGCCAGCAGCGCCGACGGGGGGCCTTACTCCTACAATGAGCAGTTCTTC | CASSADGGPYSYNEQFF
TRBJ2-7 | TRBV27 | NA | TRBD2 | TGTGCCAGCAGTTCCAAGGGACTAGCGGGTTCCTACGAGCAGTACTTC | CASSSKGLAGSYEQYF
TRBJ1-2 | TRBV10-3 | NA | TRBD1 | TGTGCCAGCGCCCGGGACAGGGAAGGCATAGGCTATGGCTACACCTTC | CASARDREGIGYGYTF
TRBJ1-2 | TRBV19 | few | TRBD1 | TGTGCCAGTAGTACCCCGGGACAGGGGGACTATGGCTACACCTTC | CASSTPGQGDYGYTF
TRBJ1-5 | TRBV28 | NA | NA | TGTGCCAGCAGTTTGTATGAGCCCCAGCATTTT | CASSLYEPQHF
TRBJ2-3 | TRBV29-1 | NA | NA | TGCAGTGAGGGTCAGGGAGGAGATACGCAGTATTTT | CSEGQGGDTQYF
TRBJ2-3 | TRBV9 | NA | NA | TGTGCCAGCAGCGTAGGAGGCACAGATACGCAGTATTTT | CASSVGGTDTQYF
TRBJ2-1 | TRBV5-1 | NA | TRBD2 | TGCGCCAGCAGCCGCCTAGGGACTAGCGGGGGTTACAATGAGCAGTTCTTC | CASSRLGTSGGYNEQFF
TRBJ1-4 | TRBV4-2 | NA | NA | TGTGCCAGCAGCCAAGATCCCGAGTCGTCGGGTGAAAAACTGTTTTTT | CASSQDPESSGEKLFF
TRBJ2-1 | TRBV11-3 | NA | TRBD2 | TGTGCCAGCAGCCCGAGCGGGGGGGAGGGGACCAATGAGCAGTTCTTC | CASSPSGGEGTNEQFF
TRBJ1-2 | TRBV9 | few | NA | TGTGCCAGCAGCGTAGGAAGGGACACATTCTATGGCTACACCTTC | CASSVGRDTFYGYTF
TRBJ2-2 | TRBV4-3 | once | NA | TGCGCCAGCAGAGTTACAGGGTTGACCGGGGAGCTGTTTTTT | CASRVTGLTGELFF
TRBJ1-5 | TRBV2 | NA | TRBD1 | TGTGCCAGCAGTGGACAGGGAGGCAATCAGCCCCAGCATTTT | CASSGQGGNQPQHF
TRBJ2-4 | TRBV27 | many | TRBD1 | TGTGCCAGCAGTTTACCCCACCCGGGACAGGGTCCCAAAAACATTCAGTACTTC | CASSLPHPGQGPKNIQYF
TRBJ2-3 | TRBV11-3 | NA | TRBD2 | TGTGCCAGCAGCCCAGGGACTAGCGGACGCACAGATACGCAGTATTTT | CASSPGTSGRTDTQYF
TRBJ2-7 | TRBV19 | NA | TRBD1 | TGTGCCAGTAGTATCAGTCGGGGACAGACCTACGAGCAGTACTTC | CASSISRGQTYEQYF
TRBJ2-4 | TRBV4-3 | once | NA | TGCGCCAGCAGCCAAGATCCGGCAGGGACCAAAAACATTCAGTACTTC | CASSQDPAGTKNIQYF
TRBJ2-3 | TRBV19 | NA | TRBD1 | TGTGCCAGTACACAGGGGGCCCTTAGCACAGATACGCAGTATTTT | CASTQGALSTDTQYF
TRBJ2-7 | TRBV5-1 | NA | TRBD2 | TGCGCCAGCAGCTTGCAACCCGGGACTAGCGGATCCTACGAGCAGTACTTC | CASSLQPGTSGSYEQYF
TRBJ2-3 | TRBV6-2/TRBV6-3 | NA | NA | TGTGCCAGCAGTCCCCGGTGGGAGGACCGATCTACGCAGTATTTT | CASSPRWEDRSTQYF
TRBJ1-1 | TRBV11-1 | NA | NA | TGTGCCAGCAGCCCCGCCCTTCCCGCGATGAACACTGAAGCTTTCTTT | CASSPALPAMNTEAFF
TRBJ1-5 | TRBV19 | NA | TRBD1 | TGTGCCAGTACCTGGACAGGGGGCAATCAGCCCCAGCATTTT | CASTWTGGNQPQHF
TRBJ2-1 | TRBV19 | NA | NA | TGTGCCAGTAGTATAGATCCCCGACTAGTTCTGGCTGAGCAGTTCTTC | CASSIDPRLVLAEQFF
TRBJ1-5 | TRBV29-1 | few | NA | TGCAGCGTTGTCCAAGACGGGACTAATCAGCCCCAGCATTTT | CSVVQDGTNQPQHF
TRBJ1-3 | TRBV7-6 | once | NA | TGTGCCAGCAGCTTTCCCGGGACTTTAGGAAACACCATATATTTT | CASSFPGTLGNTIYF
TRBJ1-5 | TRBV2 | NA | NA | TGTGCCAGCAACCCGGGGATAGCAGGTCAGCCCCAGCATTTT | CASNPGIAGQPQHF
TRBJ2-7 | TRBV4-2 | NA | TRBD1 | TGTGCCAGCAGCCCATGGACAGGGGGGTACGAGCAGTACTTC | CASSPWTGGYEQYF
TRBJ2-1 | TRBV19 | NA | NA | TGTGCCAGTAGTTTAGCGTATGGGGAGGTCTACAATGAGCAGTTCTTC | CASSLAYGEVYNEQFF
TRBJ2-7 | TRBV6-1 | many | NA | TGTGCCAGCAGTGGCCCTGCCGACAGAATCTCCTACGAGCAGTACTTC | CASSGPADRISYEQYF
TRBJ2-5 | TRBV7-7 | NA | TRBD2 | TGTGCCAGCAGTCAAACAAGCGGGAGGGCCATAGAGACCCAGTACTTC | CASSQTSGRAIETQYF
TRBJ2-5 | TRBV28 | once | NA | TGTGCCAGCAGTTCCGAGAAAGCGGCCCAAGAGACCCAGTACTTC | CASSSEKAAQETQYF
TRBJ1-3 | TRBV11-2 | NA | TRBD1 | TGTGCCAGCAGCTCTAGGGGACAGGGGGCAAGAAACACCATATATTTT | CASSSRGQGARNTIYF
TRBJ1-2 | TRBV7-9 | NA | TRBD1 | TGTGCCAGCAGCCGAGGACAGGGACGTGGCTACACCTTC | CASSRGQGRGYTF
TRBJ2-1 | TRBV14 | NA | TRBD2 | TGTGCCAGCAGCAAAGGGACTAGCGGGGGGTCCTGGCAGTTCTTC | CASSKGTSGGSWQFF
TRBJ2-7 | TRBV19 | NA | NA | TGTGCCAGTAGTATTGGAGGACCCCCGAACCCCTACGAGCAGTACTTC | CASSIGGPPNPYEQYF
TRBJ2-5 | TRBV14 | NA | NA | TGTGCCAGCAGAGCACAGGGTCGGGAGACCCAGTACTTC | CASRAQGRETQYF
TRBJ1-1 | TRBV29-1 | NA | NA | TGCAGCGTACGACAGGAGACAAACACTGAAGCTTTCTTT | CSVRQETNTEAFF
TRBJ1-1 | TRBV21-1 | NA | NA | TGTGCCAGCAGCAAAGGACAGGGGTTGGGGGTTTGTGTCACTGAAGCTTTCTTT | CASSKGQGLGVCVTEAFF
TRBJ2-5 | TRBV7-7 | NA | NA | TGTGCCAGCAGCCCGGGCAAGGCGGGAGAGACCCAGTACTTC | CASSPGKAGETQYF
TRBJ1-5 | TRBV28 | few | NA | TGTGCCAGCAGAGACAATGATCAGCCCCAGCATTTT | CASRDNDQPQHF
TRBJ2-7 | TRBV7-9 | NA | NA | TGTGCCAGCAGCCTCCGGACTTCCAGCTCCTACGAGCAGTACTTC | CASSLRTSSSYEQYF
TRBJ2-4 | TRBV4-2 | NA | NA | TGTGCCAGCAGCCAAGGGTCGGGAGCAAACATTCAGTACTTC | CASSQGSGANIQYF
TRBJ1-3 | TRBV19 | few | NA | TGTGCCAGTAGTAAGCACAGCTCTGGAAACACCATATATTTT | CASSKHSSGNTIYF
TRBJ2-1 | TRBV27 | NA | NA | TGTGCCAGCAGTTTGGGACAGCGGGAGAGTGGGAGTAATGAGCAGTTCTTC | CASSLGQRESGSNEQFF
TRBJ1-5 | TRBV6-1 | NA | NA | TGTGCCAGCAGTGAAGCCCCCGGGAGTCAGCCCCAGCATTTT | CASSEAPGSQPQHF
TRBJ1-4 | TRBV5-6 | many | TRBD1 | TGTGCCAGCAGCTTGGTGGGACAGGGAAATGAAAAACTGTTTTTT | CASSLVGQGNEKLFF
TRBJ2-2 | TRBV6-2/TRBV6-3 | NA | TRBD2 | TGTGCCAGCAGTTGGCAGCGGGGATACACCGGGGAGCTGTTTTTT | CASSWQRGYTGELFF
TRBJ2-3 | TRBV9 | NA | TRBD2 | TGTGCCAGCAGCCTAGGACTAGCGGGGTACACAGATACGCAGTATTTT | CASSLGLAGYTDTQYF
TRBJ1-3 | TRBV7-2 | NA | NA | TGTGCCAGCGTGACAGTCGGAAACACCATATATTTT | CASVTVGNTIYF
TRBJ1-4 | TRBV19 | NA | TRBD1 | TGTGCCAGTAGTGGGACAGATGAAGAAAAACTGTTTTTT | CASSGTDEEKLFF
TRBJ2-3 | TRBV5-5 | NA | NA | TGTGCCAGCAGCTTGGTTTCAGGGGTGACAGATACGCAGTATTTT | CASSLVSGVTDTQYF